A single T cell receptor (beta chain) is shown here with its context. In germline, CDR1 is MRHNA, CDR2 SNTAGT. V dropped 2 bases and J dropped 7 bases, with 9 bases sitting between them. This CDR3 is built from 13 residues. These data belong to a study of blood T cell repertoires in COVID-19. Study summary: COVID-19 samples collected from the United States, Italy and Spain covered acute and convalescent phases. The cDNA or gDNA used as material had been derived from T cells, B-cell-depleted T cells, or PBMCs.

Methods used by the authors: Researchers report that nucleated cell counts were estimated from reference gene primer amplification. The protocol was immunoSEQ multiplex PCR, while the TCRdb copy is restricted to in-frame clones and leaves out a portion. V, J and clone size are taken as reported in that table, and D and trimming were inferred from the DNA itself. The table lists 95,000 to 150,000 clones, around 77% of them singletons, with roughly 17% in the top ten. The V and J genes are TRBV6-4 and TRBJ1-5; no reliable D call. The receptor was derived from a man between 60 and 75 years old with active or convalescent COVID-19. Source material: peripheral blood. The CDR3 loop reads CASSDREGQPQHF. CDR3 sequence (DNA): TGTGCCAGCAGTGACAGGGAGGGACAGCCCCAGCATTTT.